Listed below are T cell receptor beta chains from one sample, sequenced in a study of identical twins. TCRdb redid the calling of the 5' RACE reads with MiXCR, one entry per CDR3 protein. The table has about 520,000 distinct CDR3 sequences, roughly 21% seen once. The data also belong to a second study, concerning T cells expressing NK-cell markers.

The sequencing input was CD4+ T cells sorted from blood. Receptor source: a woman under 30 in good health. Each CDR3 is given with its conserved first and last residue. The D gene is left open where the match is weak. Where a row states a size, it is once, few, many or the class of an expanded clone; other rows omit it.

v_call: TRBV5-1
d_call: TRBD2
j_call: TRBJ2-3
clone_size: few
cdr3_aa: CASSLFSVTSAYRTPTDTQYF
cdr3_nt: TGCGCCAGCAGCTTGTTCTCGGTGACTAGCGCCTACAGGACCCCCACAGATACGCAGTATTTT

v_call: TRBV5-1
d_call: -
j_call: TRBJ2-5
clone_size: -
cdr3_aa: CASSPHRPQETQYF
cdr3_nt: TGCGCCAGCAGTCCCCACAGACCTCAAGAGACCCAGTACTTC

v_call: TRBV5-1
d_call: -
j_call: TRBJ2-2
clone_size: few
cdr3_aa: CASRSLAQTNTGELFF
cdr3_nt: TGCGCCAGCAGAAGCTTGGCGCAGACCAACACCGGGGAGCTGTTTTTT

v_call: TRBV9
d_call: -
j_call: TRBJ2-5
clone_size: -
cdr3_aa: CASSGEDLAETQYF
cdr3_nt: TGTGCCAGCAGCGGGGAGGACCTCGCAGAGACCCAGTACTTC

v_call: TRBV20-1
d_call: -
j_call: TRBJ2-7
clone_size: -
cdr3_aa: CSASGSNSYEQYF
cdr3_nt: TGCAGTGCTAGCGGGAGTAACTCCTACGAGCAGTACTTC

v_call: TRBV20-1
d_call: -
j_call: TRBJ2-2
clone_size: few
cdr3_aa: CSAGRVDTGELFF
cdr3_nt: TGCAGTGCGGGCAGGGTCGACACCGGGGAGCTGTTTTTT

v_call: TRBV6-1
d_call: TRBD1
j_call: TRBJ2-5
clone_size: few
cdr3_aa: CASRTGANQETQYF
cdr3_nt: TGTGCCAGCAGAACAGGGGCGAACCAAGAGACCCAGTACTTC

v_call: TRBV7-2
d_call: -
j_call: TRBJ2-3
clone_size: -
cdr3_aa: CASSFAGNTQYF
cdr3_nt: TGTGCCAGCAGCTTCGCGGGAAATACGCAGTATTTT

v_call: TRBV6-5
d_call: -
j_call: TRBJ2-7
clone_size: -
cdr3_aa: CASSYSAQDSYEQYF
cdr3_nt: TGTGCCAGCAGTTACTCGGCTCAGGACTCCTACGAGCAGTACTTC

v_call: TRBV3-1
d_call: -
j_call: TRBJ1-1
clone_size: -
cdr3_aa: CASSQRGATEAFF
cdr3_nt: TGTGCCAGCAGCCAACGAGGGGCAACTGAAGCTTTCTTT

v_call: TRBV15
d_call: -
j_call: TRBJ1-5
clone_size: few
cdr3_aa: CATSRAMNQPQHF
cdr3_nt: TGTGCCACCAGCAGAGCTATGAATCAGCCCCAGCATTTT

v_call: TRBV6-2/TRBV6-3
d_call: -
j_call: TRBJ2-2
clone_size: few
cdr3_aa: CASTVYGGGRGELFF
cdr3_nt: TGTGCCAGCACCGTCTATGGAGGGGGACGCGGGGAGCTGTTTTTT

v_call: TRBV29-1
d_call: -
j_call: TRBJ2-1
clone_size: -
cdr3_aa: CSVGRTWGEQFF
cdr3_nt: TGCAGCGTTGGGAGGACCTGGGGGGAGCAGTTCTTC

v_call: TRBV7-2
d_call: -
j_call: TRBJ1-2
clone_size: few
cdr3_aa: CASSRPGFTNYGYTF
cdr3_nt: TGTGCCAGCAGCCGGCCAGGCTTTACTAACTATGGCTACACCTTC

v_call: TRBV20-1
d_call: -
j_call: TRBJ2-1
clone_size: -
cdr3_aa: CSSRRSYEQFF
cdr3_nt: TGCAGTTCCCGACGGTCTTATGAGCAGTTCTTC

v_call: TRBV6-1
d_call: TRBD1
j_call: TRBJ1-1
clone_size: many
cdr3_aa: CASSPRTGLGWTEAFF
cdr3_nt: TGTGCCAGCAGTCCGCGGACAGGGTTGGGGTGGACTGAAGCTTTCTTT

v_call: TRBV20-1
d_call: TRBD2
j_call: TRBJ2-1
clone_size: -
cdr3_aa: CSAGGGPYNELFF
cdr3_nt: TGCAGTGCCGGGGGGGGGCCGTACAATGAGCTGTTCTTC

v_call: TRBV6-2/TRBV6-3
d_call: -
j_call: TRBJ2-5
clone_size: -
cdr3_aa: CASTNWETQYF
cdr3_nt: TGTGCCAGCACCAATTGGGAGACCCAGTACTTC